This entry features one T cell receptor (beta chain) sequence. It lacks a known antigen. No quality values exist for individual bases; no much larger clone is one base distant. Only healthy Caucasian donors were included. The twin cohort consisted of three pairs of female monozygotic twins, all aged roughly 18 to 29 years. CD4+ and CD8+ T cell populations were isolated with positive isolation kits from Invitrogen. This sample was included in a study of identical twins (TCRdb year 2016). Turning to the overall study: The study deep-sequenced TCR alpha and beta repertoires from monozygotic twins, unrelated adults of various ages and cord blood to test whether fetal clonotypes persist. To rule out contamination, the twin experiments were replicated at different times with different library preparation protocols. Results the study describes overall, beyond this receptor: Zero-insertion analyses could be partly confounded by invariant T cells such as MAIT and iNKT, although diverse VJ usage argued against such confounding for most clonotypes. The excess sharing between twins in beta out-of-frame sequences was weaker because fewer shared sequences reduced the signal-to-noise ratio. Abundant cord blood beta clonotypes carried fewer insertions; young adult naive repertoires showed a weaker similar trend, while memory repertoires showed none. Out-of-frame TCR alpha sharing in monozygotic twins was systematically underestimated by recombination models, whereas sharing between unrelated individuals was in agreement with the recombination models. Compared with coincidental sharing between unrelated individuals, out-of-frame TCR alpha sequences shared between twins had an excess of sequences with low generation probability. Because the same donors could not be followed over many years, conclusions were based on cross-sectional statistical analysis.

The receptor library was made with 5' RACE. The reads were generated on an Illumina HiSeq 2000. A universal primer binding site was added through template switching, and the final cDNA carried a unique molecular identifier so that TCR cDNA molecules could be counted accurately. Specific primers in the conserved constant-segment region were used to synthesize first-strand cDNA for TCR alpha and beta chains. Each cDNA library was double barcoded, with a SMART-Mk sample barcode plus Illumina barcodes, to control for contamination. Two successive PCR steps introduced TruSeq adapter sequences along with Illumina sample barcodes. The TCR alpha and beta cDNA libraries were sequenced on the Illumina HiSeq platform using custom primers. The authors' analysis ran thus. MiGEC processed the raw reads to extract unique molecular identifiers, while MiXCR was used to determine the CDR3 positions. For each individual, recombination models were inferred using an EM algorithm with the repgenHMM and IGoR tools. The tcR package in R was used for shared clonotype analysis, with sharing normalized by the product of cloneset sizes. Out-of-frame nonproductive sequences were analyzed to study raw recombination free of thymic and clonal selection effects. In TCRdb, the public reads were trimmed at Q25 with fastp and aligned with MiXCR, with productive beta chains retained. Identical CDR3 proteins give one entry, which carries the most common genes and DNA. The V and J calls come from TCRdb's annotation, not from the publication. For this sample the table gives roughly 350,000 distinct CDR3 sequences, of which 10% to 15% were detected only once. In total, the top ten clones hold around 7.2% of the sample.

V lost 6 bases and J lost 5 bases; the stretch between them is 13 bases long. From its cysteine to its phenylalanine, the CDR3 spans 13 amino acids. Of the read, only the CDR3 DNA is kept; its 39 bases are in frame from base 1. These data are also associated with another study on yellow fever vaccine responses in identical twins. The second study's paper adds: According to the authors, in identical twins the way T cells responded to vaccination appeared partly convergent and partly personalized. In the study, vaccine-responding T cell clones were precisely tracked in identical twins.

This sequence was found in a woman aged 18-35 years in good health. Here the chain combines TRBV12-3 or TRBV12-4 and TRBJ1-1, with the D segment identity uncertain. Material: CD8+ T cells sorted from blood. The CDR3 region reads CASSGGVGTEAFF. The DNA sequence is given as TGTGCCAGCAGCGGAGGAGTGGGGACTGAAGCTTTCTTT.